This passage covers 27 T cell receptor beta chains from one sample sequenced in a study of blood T cell repertoires in COVID-19. Measured with immunoSEQ multiplex PCR; TCRdb has only the in-frame clones, and not every one. The sample lists 200,000 to 300,000 clones; around 86% were seen once. Sequenced input: peripheral blood. These receptors came from a man aged 35-49 years who had recovered from COVID-19.

V gene TRBV10-2 combines with J gene TRBJ2-7; possible D gene TRBD1, 6 bases. With 10 bases removed from V and 0 bases from J, the gap between germline ends came to 10 bases. Germline V CDR1 and CDR2: WSHSY, SAAADI. CDR3 length: 12 amino acids. DNA of the CDR3: TGCGCCATCGGACAGAGCTCCTACGAGCAGTACTTC. The encoded protein is CAIGQSSYEQYF.

This chain joins TRBV27 and TRBJ1-1; a weak D match, TRBD1 (6 bases). The V end was cut by 3 bases, the J end by 1 base, with 18 bases between. Germline lookup yields CDR1 MNHEY and CDR2 SMNVEV (reference sequence). The CDR3 runs 17 residues. The CDR3 sequence is CASSFGRPQQGNTEAFF. CDR3 in DNA: TGTGCCAGCAGTTTTGGACGACCTCAACAGGGGAACACTGAAGCTTTCTTT.

The rearrangement links TRBV7-2 to TRBJ1-2, with D unresolved. The CDR3 totals 17 residues. Trimming cost V 1 base and J 0 bases, with 15 bases left between them. Germline V gene lookup returns CDR1 SGHTA and CDR2 FQGNSA. The CDR3 nucleotides are TGTGCCAGCAGCTTAGGGTCCGTAGGCAGGTCTAACTATGGCTACACCTTC. Its protein is CASSLGSVGRSNYGYTF.

V usage is TRBV6-2 or TRBV6-3 and J usage is TRBJ1-1, with TRBD1 identical over 7 bases. The V gene's germline CDR1 is MNHEY and CDR2 SVGEGT. V dropped 1 base and J dropped 4; count of bases not matched to a gene: 0. The CDR3 loop spans 13 amino acids. The CDR3 sequence: CASSYYRGTEAFF. The CDR3 nucleotides are TGTGCCAGCAGTTACTACAGGGGCACTGAAGCTTTCTTT.

This chain joins TRBV19 and TRBJ2-2, with D hard to call. CDR3 length: 15 amino acids. The germline V gene encodes CDR1 LNHDA and CDR2 SQIVND (reference sequence). V lost 6 bases and J 1 base, leaving 12 bases between the germline ends. CDR3 sequence reads: CASRPQTRNTGELFF. The DNA of the CDR3 is TGTGCCAGTAGGCCCCAGACACGGAACACCGGGGAGCTGTTTTTT. Filled out from reference TRBV19 and TRBJ2-2, the complete variable domain reads DGGITQSPKYLFRKEGQNVTLSCEQNLNHDAMYWYRQDPGQGLRLIYYSQIVNDFQKGDIAEGYSVSREKKESFPLTVTSAQKNPTAFYLCASRPQTRNTGELFFGEGSRLTVL.

This clone was detected once. The chain couples TRBV7-2 to TRBJ1-1; the D gene is possibly TRBD1 (6 bases). Germline-derived CDR1 and CDR2 are SGHTA and FQGNSA. The CDR3 runs 15 residues. V lost 5 bases to trimming and J lost 0 bases, with 13 bases between them. CDR3 residues: CASSPLQGLNTEAFF. In DNA, the CDR3 is TGTGCCAGCAGCCCATTACAGGGATTGAACACTGAAGCTTTCTTT. Based on the CDR3 plus reference TRBV7-2 and TRBJ1-1, the full variable domain is GAGVSQSPSNKVTEKGKDVELRCDPISGHTALYWYRQSLGQGLEFLIYFQGNSAPDKSGLPSDRFSAERTGGSVSTLTIQRTQQEDSAVYLCASSPLQGLNTEAFFGQGTRLTVV.

The rearrangement links TRBV19 to TRBJ2-6, with 8 bases identical to TRBD1. Trimming took 2 bases from V and 0 from J; bases not matched to a gene: 6. The CDR3 totals 18 residues. Germline V lookup: CDR1 LNHDA, CDR2 SQIVND (reference sequence). The CDR3 here is CASSIRTGTLSGANVLTF. The DNA for the CDR3 is TGTGCCAGTAGTATACGGACAGGGACTCTCTCTGGGGCCAACGTCCTGACTTTC.

In this sample, this clone turned up a few times. The rearrangement uses TRBV9 and TRBJ2-3; D uncertain. Trimming took 3 bases from V and 3 from J, leaving 11 bases between them. This CDR3 region has 14 residues. The germline gives CDR1 SGDLS, CDR2 YYNGEE. CDR3: CASSDGRQTDTQYF. The CDR3 DNA follows: TGTGCCAGCAGCGATGGTCGCCAGACAGATACGCAGTATTTT.

This rearrangement joins TRBV5-1 to TRBJ2-7, with D perhaps matching TRBD2 (5 bases). The germline V and J ends were trimmed by 2 bases and 3 bases, with 9 bases remaining between them. The CDR3 consists of 13 residues. The V gene's germline CDR1 is SGHRS and CDR2 YFSETQ. The DNA of the CDR3 is TGCGCCAGCAGCTTTCGCGGGCACTACGAGCAGTACTTC. It translates to CASSFRGHYEQYF.

CDR3: CASSNGPTSGRYNEQFF. As DNA, the CDR3 is TGTGCCAGTAGTAATGGCCCGACTAGCGGGAGGTACAATGAGCAGTTCTTC. V gene TRBV19 combines with J gene TRBJ2-1, with 13 nucleotides matching TRBD2. The CDR3 is 17 residues long. V shed 4 bases, J shed 4 bases, and the junction held 7 bases outside the gene matches. CDR1 is LNHDA and CDR2 is SQIVND in the germline V gene (reference sequence). Combining the CDR3 with reference TRBV19 and TRBJ2-1 gives the whole variable domain DGGITQSPKYLFRKEGQNVTLSCEQNLNHDAMYWYRQDPGQGLRLIYYSQIVNDFQKGDIAEGYSVSREKKESFPLTVTSAQKNPTAFYLCASSNGPTSGRYNEQFFGPGTRLTVL.

The rearrangement uses TRBV29-1 and TRBJ2-7; tentatively, D is TRBD2 (6 bases). Trimming stripped 7 bases from V and 1 base from J, with 8 bases between. This CDR3 is built from 11 residues. CDR1 is SQVTM and CDR2 is ANQGSEA in the germline V gene. The CDR3: CSARGSYEQYF. DNA for the CDR3: TGCAGCGCCCGGGGGTCCTACGAGCAGTACTTC.

The chain is built from TRBV9 and TRBJ2-7, with 12 bases lining up with TRBD2. Germline V gene data show CDR1 as SGDLS and CDR2 as YYNGEE. This CDR3 comprises 14 residues. V gave up 0 bases and J gave up 6 bases; unmatched junction bases: 1. CDR3 in amino acids: CASSVVGLAGEQYF. CDR3 DNA: TGTGCCAGCAGCGTAGTGGGACTAGCGGGCGAGCAGTACTTC.

The chain has TRBV5-1 and TRBJ1-3; no clear D. The CDR3 spans 16 residues. Per the germline V gene, CDR1 is SGHRS and CDR2 is YFSETQ. The ends were cut back, 0 bases at V and 1 base at J, with 11 bases in the middle. DNA for the CDR3: TGCGCCAGCAGCTTGGGATCAGGACTATCTGGAAACACCATATATTTT. Its translation: CASSLGSGLSGNTIYF.

The gene calls are TRBV6-2 or TRBV6-3 and TRBJ2-3; 12 nucleotides align to TRBD2. This CDR3 region has 15 residues. V trimming: 2 bases; J trimming: 9 bases; junction bases outside the gene matches: 6. Germline-derived CDR1 and CDR2 are MNHEY and SVGEGT. CDR3 sequence: CASSYGTSGQLTQYF. The CDR3 DNA follows: TGTGCCAGCAGTTACGGGACTAGCGGGCAATTAACGCAGTATTTT.

The sample holds one count of this clone. The rearrangement joins TRBV29-1 to TRBJ2-2; 10 nucleotides line up with TRBD2. After removal of 8 bases from V and 4 bases from J, the junction contained 7 bases not matched to a gene. Germline V gene lookup returns CDR1 SQVTM and CDR2 ANQGSEA. The CDR3 sequence is 14 residues long. For the CDR3, the DNA is TGCAGCACCAGGACTAGCGGAGCCACCGGGGAGCTGTTTTTT. It yields the protein CSTRTSGATGELFF.

The rearrangement joins TRBV4-3 to TRBJ2-1; 7 positions agree with TRBD2. With 2 bases clipped from V and 8 bases from J, the junction kept 15 bases outside the gene matches. Germline-derived CDR1 and CDR2 are LGHNA and YSLEER. The CDR3 is 17 amino acids. CDR3 sequence reads: CASSQSRGAGRRDEQFF. In DNA, the CDR3 is TGCGCCAGCAGCCAATCCCGGGGAGCGGGACGTCGGGATGAGCAGTTCTTC.

The rearrangement uses TRBV3-1 (or the pseudogene TRBV3-2) and TRBJ2-1; 8 bases agree with TRBD2. CDR1 and CDR2 from the germline V gene are LGHDT and YNNKEL (reference sequence). J gave up 4 bases and V 1 base, and 9 bases lay outside the gene matches. This CDR3 comprises 17 residues. The CDR3 reads CASSQVTLAERYNEQFF. Written as DNA, the CDR3 is TGTGCCAGCAGCCAAGTAACACTAGCGGAGAGATACAATGAGCAGTTCTTC.

The chain couples TRBV7-8 to TRBJ1-2; tentative D call: TRBD1 (6 bases). The germline gives CDR1 SGHVS, CDR2 FQNEAQ. The CDR3 contains 13 residues. V was pared by 5 bases and J by 2 bases, with 9 bases between. Here the CDR3 reads CASSPGQNYGYTF. The CDR3 DNA sequence: TGTGCCAGCAGCCCAGGACAGAACTATGGCTACACCTTC.

The J gene is TRBJ1-1, the V gene TRBV5-4; D is possibly TRBD1 (6 bases). In germline, CDR1 is SGHNT, CDR2 YYREEE (reference sequence). The CDR3 is made up of 14 amino acids. V was cut by 2 bases and J by 0 bases, with 8 bases left in between. CDR3 DNA: TGTGCCAGCAGCTTACAGGGTATGAACACTGAAGCTTTCTTT. As protein: CASSLQGMNTEAFF.

This chain's CDR3 is CASGLVGGTDTQYF. The CDR3 DNA follows: TGTGCTAGTGGTTTGGTAGGAGGCACAGATACGCAGTATTTT. The chain joins TRBV12-5 to TRBJ2-3; D not certain. The CDR3 runs 14 residues. Trimming shortened V by 0 bases and J by 1 base, and 5 bases separated the two germline ends. CDR1 is LGHNT and CDR2 is FRNRAP in the germline V gene.

The chain has TRBV7-2 and TRBJ2-3; a possible D gene is TRBD2 (6 bases). Germline values: CDR1 SGHTA, CDR2 FQGNSA. Deletions cut 0 bases from V and 0 bases from J, with 16 bases between. This CDR3 has 18 residues. The CDR3 sequence is CASSLAAAVGTSTDTQYF. The DNA of the CDR3 is TGTGCCAGCAGCTTAGCTGCGGCGGTGGGGACTAGCACAGATACGCAGTATTTT.

The chain employs TRBV4-3 and TRBJ2-2; 8 bases align to TRBD2. CDR3 length: 16 residues. The germline V gene encodes CDR1 LGHNA and CDR2 YSLEER. J gave up 3 bases and V 8 bases, and 11 bases lay outside the gene matches. CDR3 nucleotide sequence: TGCGCCAGCCGCTTGCGGGCAGCGGGGGACACCGGGGAGCTGTTTTTT. It specifies CASRLRAAGDTGELFF.

The chain carries TRBV30 and TRBJ1-1, with unresolved D. Trimming removed 5 bases at V and 1 base at J, with 11 bases between. The CDR3 loop spans 13 amino acids. The V gene's germline CDR1 is GTSNPN and CDR2 SVGIG (reference sequence). CDR3 DNA: TGTGCCTGGGGAGGAGATCAGAACACTGAAGCTTTCTTT. This translates into CAWGGDQNTEAFF.

This sequence joins TRBV6-5 and TRBJ2-7; TRBD2 agrees at 11 bases. Unmatched junction bases numbered 5, after V lost 6 bases and J lost 1 base. The CDR3 is made up of 15 amino acids. The germline V gene has CDR1 MNHEY and CDR2 SVGAGI. DNA of the CDR3: TGTGCCAGCAGGAAGACTAGCGGGGCATCCTACGAGCAGTACTTC. Residues: CASRKTSGASYEQYF.

The CDR3 DNA reads TGTGCCAGTAGTGTGACAGATACTAATGAAAAACTGTTTTTT. Translating gives CASSVTDTNEKLFF. The chain links TRBV19 to TRBJ1-4; the D gene is possibly TRBD1 (5 bases). The ends were cut back, 5 bases at V and 2 bases at J, with 9 bases in the middle. This CDR3 region has 14 residues. Germline-derived CDR1 and CDR2 are LNHDA and SQIVND (reference sequence).

The genes are TRBV7-9 and TRBJ2-7; 7 bases map to TRBD1. V lost 7 bases and J lost 6; bases outside the gene matches: 6. CDR3 length: 12 amino acids. Germline CDR1 is SEHNR and CDR2 is FQNEAQ (reference sequence). This CDR3 reads CASKKGGGEQYF. In DNA, the CDR3 is TGTGCCAGCAAGAAAGGGGGCGGCGAGCAGTACTTC.

The chain joins TRBV19 to TRBJ2-3; 7 nucleotides match TRBD2. V lost 2 bases, J lost 2 bases, and 4 bases stayed unmatched. The CDR3 spans 15 residues. The germline V gene has CDR1 LNHDA and CDR2 SQIVND (reference sequence). Written as DNA, the CDR3 is TGTGCCAGTAGTATAACTAGCGTACCCACAGATACGCAGTATTTT. Translation: CASSITSVPTDTQYF.